Shown below are 13 T cell receptor beta chains from a single sample sequenced in a study of OX40 agonist ivuxolimab in advanced cancers. Only in-frame clones appear in the TCRdb table, and some are missing; sequencing was by immunoSEQ multiplex PCR. The sample contains roughly 62,000 clones, about four fifths of which appear only once. The sequencing used CD4+ or CD8+ T cells sorted from blood, collected in a trial of the OX40 agonist ivuxolimab. The source of these receptors is an adult with an advanced solid tumor such as melanoma, head and neck, liver or kidney cancer.

V and J are TRBV10-2 and TRBJ2-7; TRBD2 matches at 7 bases. CDR3 length: 14 amino acids. CDR1 is WSHSY, CDR2 SAAADI, per germline. After removal of 3 bases from V and 0 bases from J, the junction contained 2 bases not matched to a gene. The CDR3 sequence is CASSDSGYSYEQYF. CDR3 nucleotide sequence: TGCGCCAGCAGTGATAGCGGGTACTCCTACGAGCAGTACTTC.

The V gene is TRBV19, the J gene TRBJ2-1; D may be TRBD2 (7 bases). The germline gives CDR1 LNHDA, CDR2 SQIVND (reference sequence). V was shortened by 9 bases and J by 9 bases, with 27 bases between the two germline ends. The CDR3 length is 16 residues. The DNA for the CDR3 is TGTGCCAGCTGCCTTGGGGGGGGGCCCCGGAGGGGTGAGCAGTTCTTC. Its translation is CASCLGGGPRRGEQFF.

The chain combines TRBV30 with TRBJ2-3; possible D gene TRBD2, 6 bases. Trimming removed 1 base from V and 6 bases from J, with 14 bases in between. Germline V gene lookup returns CDR1 GTSNPN and CDR2 SVGIG (reference sequence). The CDR3 has 14 residues. The CDR3 region has the DNA TGTGCCTGGAGTGCGGTAGCGGTTTCTGATACGCAGTATTTT. Amino acids: CAWSAVAVSDTQYF.

The rearrangement uses TRBV21-1 and TRBJ1-4; no DNA check was done on the table's D call, TRBD1. TRBV21-1 has pseudogene status. The CDR3 runs to 15 residues. The CDR3 DNA is TGTGCCAGCAGCAACCAAGGGGGCGTATATGAAAAACTGTTTTTT. It encodes CASSNQGGVYEKLFF.

CDR3 nucleotide sequence: TGTGCCATCAGTGACTCGACAGCGGGAGAGAGTGAGACCCAGTACTTC. It encodes CAISDSTAGESETQYF. This chain links TRBV10-3 with TRBJ2-5; 8 bases agree with TRBD2. Per germline, CDR1 ENHRY and CDR2 SYGVKD. The CDR3 loop spans 16 amino acids. After removal of 3 bases from V and 5 bases from J, the junction contained 11 bases not matched to a gene.

The chain couples TRBV9 to TRBJ2-6, with D hard to call. The CDR3 covers 17 residues. Germline lookup yields CDR1 SGDLS and CDR2 YYNGEE. Trimming cost V 2 bases and J 0 bases, with 12 bases left between them. The CDR3 nucleotides read TGTGCCAGCAGCGTCAGGCAGGTTGTCTCTGGGGCCAACGTCCTGACTTTC. Its protein is CASSVRQVVSGANVLTF.

The rearrangement uses TRBV19 and TRBJ1-5; D might be TRBD1 (6 bases). The CDR3 has 14 amino acids. Trimming shortened V by 5 bases and J by 1 base, and 9 bases separated the two germline ends. Germline values: CDR1 LNHDA, CDR2 SQIVND (reference sequence). CDR3 nucleotides: TGTGCCAGTAGTCCCACAGGGAGCAATCAGCCCCAGCATTTT. This codes for CASSPTGSNQPQHF.

This clone appeared once. The genes are TRBV10-2 and TRBJ2-1; 11 bases are a match to TRBD2. Germline CDR1 is WSHSY and CDR2 is SAAADI. V dropped 8 bases and J dropped 8; count of bases not matched to a gene: 8. The CDR3 length is 14 residues. The CDR3 coding sequence is TGCGCCAGCGTCCCTAGCGGGGGGTATGATGAGCAGTTCTTC. This encodes CASVPSGGYDEQFF.

This sequence joins TRBV5-1 and TRBJ2-5; TRBD2 aligns across 8 bases. Per germline, CDR1 SGHRS and CDR2 YFSETQ. Trimming cost V 6 bases and J 1 base; bases outside gene matches: 5. CDR3 length equals 14 residues. DNA of the CDR3: TGCGCCAGCACCCGCGGGAGGTTCCAAGAGACCCAGTACTTC. Translating gives CASTRGRFQETQYF.

Comments on this clone: One end of the junction fails to match germline, which may point to a read error. This chain links TRBV7-7 with TRBJ2-1; TRBD2 aligns across 11 bases. Germline V gene lookup returns CDR1 SSHAT and CDR2 FNYEAQ (reference sequence). This CDR3 is built from 15 residues. The CDR3 here is CASSPLAGDDNEQFF. CDR3 DNA sequence: TGTGCTAGCAGCCCACTAGCGGGGGATGACAATGAGCAGTTCTTC.

This clone appeared a single time. The chain uses TRBV30 and TRBJ2-5, with D possibly matching TRBD1 (5 bases). This CDR3 region has 13 residues. With 1 base removed from V and 4 bases from J, the gap between germline ends came to 10 bases. Per germline, CDR1 GTSNPN and CDR2 SVGIG (reference sequence). The CDR3 is CAWSGVQGETQYF. As DNA, the CDR3 is TGTGCCTGGAGTGGGGTCCAGGGAGAGACCCAGTACTTC.

The chain combines TRBV7-6 with TRBJ2-3, with 7 bases that match TRBD2. The CDR3 spans 15 residues. Germline V CDR1 and CDR2: SGHVS, FNYEAQ. With 6 bases clipped from V and 5 bases from J, the junction kept 11 bases outside the gene matches. In DNA, the CDR3 is TGTGCCAGCAGTCAAACGGCGGGAGAGGTAGATACGCAGTATTTT. It specifies CASSQTAGEVDTQYF.

The chain has TRBV5-1 and TRBJ1-4, with a weak D call TRBD1 (5 bases). The CDR3 has 16 amino acids. Per germline, CDR1 SGHRS and CDR2 YFSETQ. V shed 6 bases and J shed 3 bases, with 18 bases lying between them. In DNA form, the CDR3 reads TGCGCCAGCAAACCTTGGGGGGACGTTGCTAATGAAAAACTGTTTTTT. Amino acids: CASKPWGDVANEKLFF.